These 14 T cell receptor beta chains were sequenced from one sample in a study of T cell repertoires in cytomegalovirus infection (dated by TCRdb to between 2019 and 2020). Sequencing relied on an Illumina HiSeq 1500. The public reads were reanalyzed by TCRdb: fastp trimming at Q25, MiXCR alignment, in-frame beta chains only. Rows with a matching CDR3 protein are joined into one entry that keeps the most common DNA and genes. For this sample there are about 230,000 distinct CDR3 sequences; roughly 6.5% appear just once. The top ten clones comprise 6.5% of the sample. Sequencing used PBMCs. These TCRs come from a human donor in good health (CMV status not recorded). Some clones in this sample may be carry-over from other donors' samples.

This clonotype has at least ten counts. CDR3: CATSEGIQETQYF. CDR3 nucleotides: TGTGCCACTTCCGAGGGGATCCAAGAGACCCAGTACTTC. The rearrangement joins TRBV7-3 to TRBJ2-5; D may be TRBD1 or TRBD2 (5 bases each). The CDR3 covers 13 residues. Germline lookup yields CDR1 SGHTA and CDR2 FQGTGA. The ends were cut back, 10 bases at V and 1 base at J, with 13 bases in the middle.

V gene TRBV5-6 combines with J gene TRBJ1-5; D remains ambiguous. The CDR3 contains 15 residues. Trimming took off 4 bases at V and 0 bases at J, with 11 bases between the two ends. From germline, CDR1 is SGHDT and CDR2 YYEEEE. Here the CDR3 reads CASSPAGGSNQPQHF. The DNA of the CDR3 is TGTGCCAGCAGCCCCGCTGGCGGTAGCAATCAGCCCCAGCATTTT.

This clonotype was counted ten times or more. The CDR3 reads CASSFQGNGYTF. In DNA, the CDR3 is TGTGCCAGCAGTTTTCAGGGGAATGGCTACACCTTC. The genes are TRBV6-2 or TRBV6-3 and TRBJ1-2; tentative D call: TRBD1 (6 bases). Trimming left V 4 bases short and J 6 bases short, with 9 bases between. Germline assignment: CDR1 MNHEY and CDR2 SVGEGT. The CDR3 contains 12 residues.

This clonotype came up a few times. V and J are TRBV20-1 and TRBJ1-5, with a possible D match to TRBD1 (6 bases). V was trimmed by 5 bases and J by 0 bases, leaving 11 bases between them. The CDR3 length is 14 residues. Germline lookup yields CDR1 DFQATT and CDR2 SNEGSKA (reference sequence). Here the CDR3 DNA reads TGCAGTGCTGGGGGCAGCTATAGCAATCAGCCCCAGCATTTT. This translates into CSAGGSYSNQPQHF.

This clonotype was seen at least ten times. The gene calls are TRBV11-3 and TRBJ1-1; unclear D gene. Germline CDR1 and CDR2: SGHNT and YENEEA. The CDR3 spans 12 residues. Between the trimmed V and J ends, which lost 5 bases and 7 bases, there was a span of 11 bases. CDR3 nucleotide sequence: TGTGCCAGCAGCCTCATACCCCGTGAAGCTTTCTTT. Translation gives CASSLIPREAFF. Full variable domain (missing parts from reference TRBV11-3 and TRBJ1-1): EAGVVQSPRYKIIEKKQPVAFWCNPISGHNTLYWYLQNLGQGPELLIRYENEEAVDDSQLPKDRFSAERLKGVDSTLKIQPAELGDSAVYLCASSLIPREAFFGQGTRLTVV.

The sample holds many counts of this clonotype. J is TRBJ2-3 and V is TRBV6-5, with D perhaps TRBD2 (6 bases). Trimming removed 4 bases at V and 1 base at J, with 15 bases between. CDR3 size: 16 residues. From germline, CDR1 is MNHEY and CDR2 SVGAGI. The CDR3 region has the DNA TGTGCCAGCAGTTCCCGTAGCGGACTTGGCACAGATACGCAGTATTTT. This sequence encodes CASSSRSGLGTDTQYF.

This clonotype was counted many times. The rearrangement joins TRBV5-6 to TRBJ2-1, with TRBD1 matching over 7 bases. The CDR3 runs 14 residues. Germline V CDR1 and CDR2: SGHDT, YYEEEE. The ends lost 0 bases at V and 6 bases at J; junction bases unmatched: 3. For the CDR3, the DNA is TGTGCCAGCAGCTTGGTCGCAGGGGGCAATGAGCAGTTCTTC. Protein: CASSLVAGGNEQFF.

This clonotype occurred many times. V and J are TRBV5-4 and TRBJ2-1; 8 bases are shared with TRBD2. The CDR3 length is 15 residues. The germline V gene encodes CDR1 SGHNT and CDR2 YYREEE (reference sequence). V trimming: 3 bases; J trimming: 2 bases; junction bases outside the gene matches: 4. CDR3 sequence (DNA): TGTGCCAGCAGCTCCGGGGGGGTCACCTACAATGAGCAGTTCTTC. Translation gives CASSSGGVTYNEQFF.

This clonotype was detected ten times or more. This chain joins TRBV10-3 and TRBJ1-2; D is ambiguous. Trimming cost V 8 bases and J 7 bases, with 17 bases left between them. This CDR3 contains 13 residues. The germline CDR1 and CDR2 sequences are ENHRY and SYGVKD. In nucleotides, the CDR3 is TGTGCCATCGCACCTACGGGCGAGCGTGGCTACACCTTC. Its translation is CAIAPTGERGYTF.

The genes are TRBV20-1 and TRBJ2-7; D is unclear. V was trimmed by 5 bases and J by 3 bases, leaving 8 bases between them. Germline V gives CDR1 DFQATT, CDR2 SNEGSKA (reference sequence). The CDR3 spans 11 residues. CDR3 region: CSAPDGYEQYF. The CDR3 DNA reads as TGCAGTGCTCCGGACGGCTACGAGCAGTACTTC.

This clonotype is a singleton in its sample. As the CDR3 is not closed by the conserved phenylalanine or tryptophan, this likely results from a read error. The chain carries TRBV24-1 and TRBJ2-3; either TRBD1 or TRBD2 may fit D (5 bases each). This CDR3 contains 16 residues. V dropped 4 bases and J dropped 2 bases, with 15 bases sitting between them. Germline CDR1 and CDR2: KGHDR and SFDVKD. The CDR3 sequence: CATSDQGRQSTDTQYL. CDR3 DNA: TGTGCCACCAGTGACCAGGGACGACAATCCACAGATACGCAGTATCTT.

The chain employs TRBV9 and TRBJ2-7, with D hard to call. The CDR3 sequence is 14 residues long. Germline lookup yields CDR1 SGDLS and CDR2 YYNGEE. The V end was cut by 4 bases, the J end by 3 bases, with 14 bases between. CDR3 loop: CASSPLAEFYEQYF. For the CDR3, the DNA is TGTGCCAGCAGCCCCCTCGCAGAATTCTACGAGCAGTACTTC.

This clonotype was seen at least ten times. CDR3: CASGPGEEKLFF. The CDR3, as DNA: TGCGCCAGCGGCCCAGGGGAGGAAAAACTGTTTTTT. V and J are TRBV5-1 and TRBJ1-4; TRBD1 might be the D (6 bases). The CDR3 loop spans 12 amino acids. V was clipped by 7 bases and J by 8 bases, with 12 bases between them. CDR1 is SGHRS and CDR2 is YFSETQ in the germline V gene. The complete variable domain, with remaining parts taken from reference TRBV5-1 and TRBJ1-4, reads KAGVTQTPRYLIKTRGQQVTLSCSPISGHRSVSWYQQTPGQGLQFLFEYFSETQRNKGNFPGRFSGRQFSNSRSEMNVSTLELGDSALYLCASGPGEEKLFFGSGTQLSVL.

This clonotype was recorded many times. The chain carries TRBV28 and TRBJ1-1; D ambiguous. Deletions cut 5 bases from V and 1 base from J, with 14 bases between. CDR1 is MDHEN, CDR2 SYDVKM, per germline. The CDR3 is made up of 15 amino acids. The CDR3 nucleotides are TGTGCCAGCAGTCCCTCAAGCCCGGGGAACACTGAAGCTTTCTTT. It translates to CASSPSSPGNTEAFF.